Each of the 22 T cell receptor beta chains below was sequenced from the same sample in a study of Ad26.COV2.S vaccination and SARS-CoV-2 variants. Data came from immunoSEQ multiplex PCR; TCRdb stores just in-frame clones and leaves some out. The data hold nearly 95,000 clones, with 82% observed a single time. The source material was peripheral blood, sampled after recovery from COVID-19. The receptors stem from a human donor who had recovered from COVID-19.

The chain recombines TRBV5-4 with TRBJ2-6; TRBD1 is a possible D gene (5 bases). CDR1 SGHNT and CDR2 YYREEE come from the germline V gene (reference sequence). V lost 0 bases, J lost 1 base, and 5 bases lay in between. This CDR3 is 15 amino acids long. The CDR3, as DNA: TGTGCCAGCAGCTTGGAGGGGTCTGGGGCCAACGTCCTGACTTTC. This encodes CASSLEGSGANVLTF.

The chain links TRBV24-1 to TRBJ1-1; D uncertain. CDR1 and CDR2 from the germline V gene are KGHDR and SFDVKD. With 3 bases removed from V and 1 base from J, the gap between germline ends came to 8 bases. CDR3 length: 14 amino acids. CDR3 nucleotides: TGTGCCACCAGTGATCCGACGGAGAACACTGAAGCTTTCTTT. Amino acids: CATSDPTENTEAFF.

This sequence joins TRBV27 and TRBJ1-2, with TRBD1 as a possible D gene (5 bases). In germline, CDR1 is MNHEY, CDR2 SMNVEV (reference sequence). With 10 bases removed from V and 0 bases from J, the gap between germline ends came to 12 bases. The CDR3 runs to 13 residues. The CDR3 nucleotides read TGTGCCACCAAGGGACCACCTAACTATGGCTACACCTTC. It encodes CATKGPPNYGYTF.

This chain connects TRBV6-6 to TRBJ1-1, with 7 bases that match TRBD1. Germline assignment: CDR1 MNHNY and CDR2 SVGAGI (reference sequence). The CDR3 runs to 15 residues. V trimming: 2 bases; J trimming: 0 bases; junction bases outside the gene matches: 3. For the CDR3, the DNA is TGTGCCAGCAGTTACCCGACAGGGATGAACACTGAAGCTTTCTTT. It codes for CASSYPTGMNTEAFF.

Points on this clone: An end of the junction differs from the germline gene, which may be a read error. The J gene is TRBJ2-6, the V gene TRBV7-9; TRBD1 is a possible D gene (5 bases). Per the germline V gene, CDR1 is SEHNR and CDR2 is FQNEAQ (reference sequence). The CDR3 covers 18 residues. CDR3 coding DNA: TGTGCCAGCAGCCCGAAAGGACAACCCCTCTCTGGGGCCAACGTCCTGGCTTTC. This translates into CASSPKGQPLSGANVLAF. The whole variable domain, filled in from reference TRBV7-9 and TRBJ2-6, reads DTGVSQNPRHKITKRGQNVTFRCDPISEHNRLYWYRQTLGQGPEFLTYFQNEAQLEKSRLLSDRFSAERPKGSFSTLEIQRTEQGDSAMYLCASSPKGQPLSGANVLAFGAGSRLTVL.

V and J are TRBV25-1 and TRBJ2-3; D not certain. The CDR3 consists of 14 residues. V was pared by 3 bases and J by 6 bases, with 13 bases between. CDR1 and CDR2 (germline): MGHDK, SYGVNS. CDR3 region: CASSETTRRDTQYF. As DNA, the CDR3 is TGTGCCAGCAGTGAGACGACCCGCCGGGATACGCAGTATTTT.

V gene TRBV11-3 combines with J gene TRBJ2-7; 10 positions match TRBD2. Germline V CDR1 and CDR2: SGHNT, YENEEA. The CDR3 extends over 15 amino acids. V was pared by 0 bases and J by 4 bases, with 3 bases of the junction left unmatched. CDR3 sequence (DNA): TGTGCCAGCAGCTTAGAGGGGACTAGCGAATACGAGCAGTACTTC. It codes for CASSLEGTSEYEQYF. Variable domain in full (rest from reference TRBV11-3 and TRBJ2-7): EAGVVQSPRYKIIEKKQPVAFWCNPISGHNTLYWYLQNLGQGPELLIRYENEEAVDDSQLPKDRFSAERLKGVDSTLKIQPAELGDSAVYLCASSLEGTSEYEQYFGPGTRLTVT.

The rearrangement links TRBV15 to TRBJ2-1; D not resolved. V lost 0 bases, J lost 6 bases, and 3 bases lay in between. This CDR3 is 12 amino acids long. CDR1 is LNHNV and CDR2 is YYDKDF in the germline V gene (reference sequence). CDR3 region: CATSRDTNEQFF. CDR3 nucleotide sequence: TGTGCCACCAGCAGAGATACCAATGAGCAGTTCTTC.

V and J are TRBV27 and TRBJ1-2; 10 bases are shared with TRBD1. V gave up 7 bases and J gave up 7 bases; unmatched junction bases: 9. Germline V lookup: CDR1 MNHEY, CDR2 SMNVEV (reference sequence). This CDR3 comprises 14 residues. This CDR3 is CASTAPGQGSGYTF. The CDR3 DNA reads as TGTGCCAGCACCGCCCCGGGACAGGGGTCTGGCTACACCTTC.

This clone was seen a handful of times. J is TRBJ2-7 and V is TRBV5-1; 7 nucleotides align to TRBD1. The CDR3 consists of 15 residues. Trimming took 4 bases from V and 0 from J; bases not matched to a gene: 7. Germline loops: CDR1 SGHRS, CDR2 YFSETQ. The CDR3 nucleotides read TGCGCCAGCAGCCGAGAAGGGGGCCTCTCCTACGAGCAGTACTTC. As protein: CASSREGGLSYEQYF.

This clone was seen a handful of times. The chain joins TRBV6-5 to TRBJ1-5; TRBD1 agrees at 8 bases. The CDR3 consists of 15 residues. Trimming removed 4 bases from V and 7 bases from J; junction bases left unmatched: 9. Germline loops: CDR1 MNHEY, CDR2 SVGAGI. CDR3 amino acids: CASSWGQGAGQPQHF. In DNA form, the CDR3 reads TGTGCCAGCAGTTGGGGGCAGGGGGCTGGACAGCCCCAGCATTTT.

CDR3 DNA sequence: TGTGCCAGCAGCTTAGGTCAGGGGTCTGGAAACACCATATATTTT. This gives the protein CASSLGQGSGNTIYF. This chain connects TRBV7-2 to TRBJ1-3, with a tentative D call TRBD1 (6 bases). The germline V gene encodes CDR1 SGHTA and CDR2 FQGNSA. Trimming cost V 1 base and J 1 base, with 8 bases left between them. This CDR3 is 15 amino acids long. Full variable domain (outside the CDR3, taken from reference TRBV7-2 and TRBJ1-3): GAGVSQSPSNKVTEKGKDVELRCDPISGHTALYWYRQSLGQGLEFLIYFQGNSAPDKSGLPSDRFSAERTGGSVSTLTIQRTQQEDSAVYLCASSLGQGSGNTIYFGEGSWLTVV.

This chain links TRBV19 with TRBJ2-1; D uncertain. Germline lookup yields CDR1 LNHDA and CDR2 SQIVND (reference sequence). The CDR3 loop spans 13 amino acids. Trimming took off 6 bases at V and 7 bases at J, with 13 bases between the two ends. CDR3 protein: CASSLHGPNEQFF. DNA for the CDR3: TGTGCCAGTAGCCTACATGGTCCAAATGAGCAGTTCTTC.

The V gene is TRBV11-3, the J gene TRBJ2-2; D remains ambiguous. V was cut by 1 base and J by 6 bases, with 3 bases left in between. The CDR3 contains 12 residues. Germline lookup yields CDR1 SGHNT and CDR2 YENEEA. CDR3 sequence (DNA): TGTGCCAGCAGCTTAGTCCCCGGGGAGCTGTTTTTT. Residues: CASSLVPGELFF.

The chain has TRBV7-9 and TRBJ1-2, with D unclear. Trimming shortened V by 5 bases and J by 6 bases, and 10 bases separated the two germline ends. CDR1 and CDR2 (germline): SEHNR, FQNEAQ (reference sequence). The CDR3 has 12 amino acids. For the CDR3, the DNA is TGTGCCAGCAGCCCAACGAGGAATGGCTACACCTTC. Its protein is CASSPTRNGYTF.

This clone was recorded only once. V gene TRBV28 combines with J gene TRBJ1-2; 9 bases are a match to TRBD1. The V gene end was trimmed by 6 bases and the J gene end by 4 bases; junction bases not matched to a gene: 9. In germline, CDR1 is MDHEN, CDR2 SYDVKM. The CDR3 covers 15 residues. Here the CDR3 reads CASSLPGQGGYGYTF. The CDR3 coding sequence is TGTGCCAGCAGCCTACCGGGACAGGGTGGCTATGGCTACACCTTC.

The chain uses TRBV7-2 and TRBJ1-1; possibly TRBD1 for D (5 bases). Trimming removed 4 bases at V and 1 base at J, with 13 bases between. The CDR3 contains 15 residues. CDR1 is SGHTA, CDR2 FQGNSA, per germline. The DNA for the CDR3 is TGTGCCAGCAGCTCGCAGGGCGGGCGGAACACTGAAGCTTTCTTT. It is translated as CASSSQGGRNTEAFF.

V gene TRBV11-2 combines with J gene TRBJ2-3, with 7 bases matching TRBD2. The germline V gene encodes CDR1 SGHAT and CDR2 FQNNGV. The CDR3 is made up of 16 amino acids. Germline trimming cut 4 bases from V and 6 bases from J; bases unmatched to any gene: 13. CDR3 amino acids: CASSSYPASGGDTQYF. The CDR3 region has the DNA TGTGCCAGCAGCTCCTACCCGGCTAGCGGTGGGGATACGCAGTATTTT.

The CDR3 bases are TGTGCCAGCAGCTTATGGGATAGCGTAGGTGAGCAGTTCTTC. Amino acid sequence: CASSLWDSVGEQFF. The rearrangement joins TRBV11-2 to TRBJ2-1, with D tentatively TRBD2 (5 bases). Trimming stripped 2 bases from V and 9 bases from J, with 14 bases between. CDR1 and CDR2 from the germline V gene are SGHAT and FQNNGV. CDR3 length: 14 amino acids.

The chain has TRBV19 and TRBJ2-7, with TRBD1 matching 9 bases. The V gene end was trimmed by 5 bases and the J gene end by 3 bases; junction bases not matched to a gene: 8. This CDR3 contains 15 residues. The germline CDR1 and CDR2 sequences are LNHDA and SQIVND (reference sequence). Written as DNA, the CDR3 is TGTGCCAGTAGTCGGCAGACAGGGGGTAGCTACGAGCAGTACTTC. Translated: CASSRQTGGSYEQYF. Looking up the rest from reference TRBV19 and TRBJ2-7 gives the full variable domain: DGGITQSPKYLFRKEGQNVTLSCEQNLNHDAMYWYRQDPGQGLRLIYYSQIVNDFQKGDIAEGYSVSREKKESFPLTVTSAQKNPTAFYLCASSRQTGGSYEQYFGPGTRLTVT.

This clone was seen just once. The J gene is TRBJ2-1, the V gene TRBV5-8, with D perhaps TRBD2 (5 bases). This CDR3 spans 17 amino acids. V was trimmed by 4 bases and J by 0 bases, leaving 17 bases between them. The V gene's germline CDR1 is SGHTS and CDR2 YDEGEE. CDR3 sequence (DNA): TGTGCCAGCAGCCCGGGTGGAGGCAGGAGCTCCTACAATGAGCAGTTCTTC. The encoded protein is CASSPGGGRSSYNEQFF.

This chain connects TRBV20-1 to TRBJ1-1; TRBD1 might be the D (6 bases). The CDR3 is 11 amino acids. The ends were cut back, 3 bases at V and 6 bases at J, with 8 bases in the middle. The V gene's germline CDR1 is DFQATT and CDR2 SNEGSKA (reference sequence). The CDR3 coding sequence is TGCAGTGCTAGGAGGGGGGCTGAAGCTTTCTTT. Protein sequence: CSARRGAEAFF.